What follows are 29 T cell receptor beta chains derived from one specimen sequenced in a study of long-term antiretroviral therapy in people with HIV. Version v3.0 of the immunoSEQ assay ran at survey level. TCRdb keeps only in-frame clones here, not all; method: immunoSEQ multiplex PCR. Found here are 6,000 to 8,500 clones, roughly 74% of them singletons; the top ten hold around 6.9%. The sample was unsorted PBMCs, taken 0.1 years before starting antiretroviral therapy. These receptors all stem from a man aged 18 to 30 with HIV.

The chain employs TRBV10-2 and TRBJ2-3; D unresolved. Per germline, CDR1 WSHSY and CDR2 SAAADI. The CDR3 contains 14 residues. Trimming left V 2 bases short and J 4 bases short, with 10 bases between. The CDR3 here is CASSERVGPDTQYF. The CDR3, as DNA: TGCGCCAGCAGTGAGAGGGTAGGGCCAGATACGCAGTATTTT.

This clone was observed a few times. This chain joins TRBV18 and TRBJ2-7, with D possibly being TRBD1 or TRBD2 (5 bases each). This CDR3 spans 15 amino acids. Germline lookup yields CDR1 KGHSH and CDR2 LQKENI. Trimming removed 3 bases from V and 6 bases from J, with 18 bases in between. CDR3 loop: CASSPPGPGRGEQYV. CDR3 nucleotide sequence: TGTGCCAGCTCACCCCCGGGACCGGGGCGAGGCGAGCAGTACGTC.

The chain carries TRBV28 and TRBJ2-7, with D unresolved. The CDR3 totals 14 residues. Germline loops: CDR1 MDHEN, CDR2 SYDVKM. V shed 3 bases and J shed 3 bases, with 12 bases lying between them. CDR3 region: CASSLPGPNYEQYV. CDR3 coding DNA: TGTGCCAGCAGTTTGCCCGGACCGAACTACGAGCAGTACGTC.

This clone was seen a single time. The V gene is TRBV15, the J gene TRBJ1-3, with D perhaps matching TRBD1 (6 bases). CDR1 and CDR2 (germline): LNHNV, YYDKDF (reference sequence). The CDR3 extends over 14 amino acids. Trimming cost V 5 bases and J 4 bases, with 12 bases left between them. The DNA of the CDR3 is TGTGCCACCAGCCCTCCCGGGGGCGGAAACACCATATATTTT. It translates to CATSPPGGGNTIYF.

The chain joins TRBV6-4 to TRBJ2-3, with D tentatively TRBD1 (6 bases). The V end was cut by 5 bases, the J end by 0 bases, with 9 bases between. This CDR3 has 14 amino acids. Germline V CDR1 and CDR2: MRHNA, SNTAGT. This CDR3 reads CASSRDTSTDTQYF. The CDR3 region has the DNA TGTGCCAGCAGTCGGGACACTAGCACAGATACGCAGTATTTT.

This clone occurred once. The V call is TRBV9, the J call TRBJ1-2; D not resolved. V shed 1 base and J shed 7 bases, with 17 bases lying between them. The CDR3 consists of 15 residues. Germline V CDR1 and CDR2: SGDLS, YYNGEE. The CDR3 DNA sequence: TGTGCCAGCAGCGTAAAAGGGCCCGGCACGATTGGCTACACCTTC. Translating it yields CASSVKGPGTIGYTF.

The V and J genes are TRBV19 and TRBJ2-3; D unresolved. Trimming left V 1 base short and J 8 bases short, with 16 bases between. The CDR3 length is 15 residues. Per the germline V gene, CDR1 is LNHDA and CDR2 is SQIVND (reference sequence). The CDR3 nucleotides read TGTGCCAGTAGTATAGGTCTTAACAGCATGGCTACGCAGTATTTT. Residues: CASSIGLNSMATQYF.

CDR3 region: CASSARQETQYF. CDR3 nucleotides: TGCGCCAGCAGCGCGCGACAAGAGACCCAGTACTTC. The chain recombines TRBV5-1 with TRBJ2-5; D gene uncertain. The V and J ends lost 4 bases and 2 bases respectively, with 6 bases between them. Germline CDR1 SGHRS, CDR2 YFSETQ. The CDR3 is 12 amino acids.

V and J are TRBV6-1 and TRBJ2-1; 10 positions agree with TRBD1. CDR1 is MNHNS, CDR2 SASEGT, per germline. This CDR3 region has 15 residues. V lost 3 bases to trimming and J lost 5 bases; unmatched junction nucleotides: 4. The CDR3 protein is CASSDWTGGHNEQFF. The CDR3 DNA follows: TGTGCCAGCAGTGATTGGACAGGGGGACACAATGAGCAGTTCTTC.

The J gene is TRBJ1-1, the V gene TRBV7-9; possibly TRBD1 for D (5 bases). With 8 bases removed from V and 0 bases from J, the gap between germline ends came to 13 bases. The germline V gene has CDR1 SEHNR and CDR2 FQNEAQ (reference sequence). CDR3 length: 14 residues. CDR3 sequence (DNA): TGTGCCAGCCGCTACGGGGGACTGAACACTGAAGCTTTCTTT. It yields the protein CASRYGGLNTEAFF.

The gene calls are TRBV10-3 and TRBJ1-1; D may be TRBD1 (5 bases). Trimming removed 5 bases at V and 6 bases at J, with 7 bases between. This CDR3 is 11 amino acids long. Germline V gene lookup returns CDR1 ENHRY and CDR2 SYGVKD. The CDR3 reads CAISQGPEAFF. CDR3 nucleotide sequence: TGTGCCATCAGTCAGGGCCCTGAAGCTTTCTTT.

V gene TRBV6-1 combines with J gene TRBJ2-3; weak D call: TRBD2 (5 bases). The CDR3 is made up of 13 amino acids. CDR1 and CDR2 (germline): MNHNS, SASEGT. Trimming shortened V by 7 bases and J by 3 bases, and 11 bases separated the two germline ends. This CDR3 reads CASNVGETDTQYF. The CDR3, as DNA: TGTGCCAGCAACGTTGGGGAGACAGATACGCAGTATTTT.

The chain employs TRBV7-6 and TRBJ2-1, with D unclear. The CDR3 consists of 13 residues. V was clipped by 7 bases and J by 3 bases, with 10 bases between them. Germline CDR1 is SGHVS and CDR2 is FNYEAQ. The chain's CDR3 is CASTPVLYNEQFF. The CDR3 DNA is TGTGCCAGCACGCCGGTCCTCTACAATGAGCAGTTCTTC. Looking up the rest from reference TRBV7-6 and TRBJ2-1 gives the full variable domain: GAGVSQSPRYKVTKRGQDVALRCDPISGHVSLYWYRQALGQGPEFLTYFNYEAQQDKSGLPNDRFSAERPEGSISTLTIQRTEQRDSAMYRCASTPVLYNEQFFGPGTRLTVL.

This chain uses TRBV5-1 with TRBJ2-2; D perhaps matches TRBD1 (5 bases). Trimming removed 4 bases at V and 5 bases at J, with 12 bases between. Germline V gene data show CDR1 as SGHRS and CDR2 as YFSETQ. The CDR3 has 14 residues. This chain's CDR3 is CASSPPTGTGELFF. For the CDR3, the DNA is TGCGCCAGCAGCCCTCCTACAGGAACCGGGGAGCTGTTTTTT. Full variable domain (missing parts from reference TRBV5-1 and TRBJ2-2): KAGVTQTPRYLIKTRGQQVTLSCSPISGHRSVSWYQQTPGQGLQFLFEYFSETQRNKGNFPGRFSGRQFSNSRSEMNVSTLELGDSALYLCASSPPTGTGELFFGEGSRLTVL.

V usage is TRBV28 and J usage is TRBJ2-1; the match to TRBD1 covers 9 bases. V was pared by 5 bases and J by 2 bases, with 4 bases of the junction left unmatched. CDR1 and CDR2 (germline): MDHEN, SYDVKM. This CDR3 is 15 amino acids long. In DNA form, the CDR3 reads TGTGCCAGCAGTGCCCGGGACAGGGCCTACAATGAGCAGTTCTTC. Its protein product is CASSARDRAYNEQFF.

The V call is TRBV5-8, the J call TRBJ2-3; D is ambiguous. CDR1 SGHTS and CDR2 YDEGEE come from the germline V gene. V was pared by 4 bases and J by 6 bases, with 9 bases between. The CDR3 is made up of 12 amino acids. The CDR3 protein is CASSPATDTQYF. The CDR3 region has the DNA TGTGCCAGCAGCCCCGCGACGGATACGCAGTATTTT.

The chain uses TRBV4-1 and TRBJ2-1; D gene uncertain. The V end was cut by 1 base, the J end by 5 bases, with 6 bases between. This CDR3 is built from 13 residues. CDR1 and CDR2 (germline): MGHRA, YSYEKL. Here the CDR3 DNA reads TGCGCCAGCAGCCAAGTCCAAAACAATGAGCAGTTCTTC. Translating gives CASSQVQNNEQFF.

CDR3 coding DNA: TGTGCCACCAGCAGAGATCGGGGCAGGGGAGGCGAAAAACTGTTTTTT. Residues: CATSRDRGRGGEKLFF. The rearrangement links TRBV15 to TRBJ1-4; TRBD1 might be the D (6 bases). The CDR3 extends over 16 amino acids. V lost 0 bases and J lost 8, with 16 bases in between. From germline, CDR1 is LNHNV and CDR2 YYDKDF (reference sequence).

The chain joins TRBV29-1 to TRBJ2-3, with D perhaps matching TRBD2 (5 bases). Deletions cut 1 base from V and 3 bases from J, with 8 bases between. The germline V gene encodes CDR1 SQVTM and CDR2 ANQGSEA. CDR3 length equals 13 residues. CDR3 sequence: CSVEVRGTDTQYF. CDR3 sequence (DNA): TGCAGCGTTGAAGTCAGAGGGACAGATACGCAGTATTTT.

The V and J genes are TRBV5-1 and TRBJ2-5, with TRBD1 matching 7 bases. V was pared by 5 bases and J by 4 bases, with 8 bases of the junction left unmatched. The CDR3 totals 14 residues. Germline CDR1 is SGHRS and CDR2 is YFSETQ. CDR3 bases: TGCGCCAGCAGTATACAGGGGATAGGAGAGACCCAGTACTTC. Translated, it gives CASSIQGIGETQYF.

The V gene is TRBV7-8, the J gene TRBJ2-5; 9 positions match TRBD2. Per germline, CDR1 SGHVS and CDR2 FQNEAQ. The CDR3 totals 16 residues. Trimming took 1 base from V and 5 from J; bases not matched to a gene: 8. DNA for the CDR3: TGTGCCAGCAGCTTAGACCCGACTAGCGGTCTGGAGACCCAGTACTTC. Protein product: CASSLDPTSGLETQYF.

The chain is built from TRBV28 and TRBJ2-1; D remains ambiguous. Germline V gene sequence: CDR1 MDHEN, CDR2 SYDVKM. V was clipped by 5 bases and J by 0 bases, with 5 bases between them. The CDR3 runs 13 residues. The CDR3 loop is CASSRHSYNEQFF. As DNA, the CDR3 is TGTGCCAGCAGTCGACACTCCTACAATGAGCAGTTCTTC.

J is TRBJ2-1 and V is TRBV7-6; D unclear. The germline V gene encodes CDR1 SGHVS and CDR2 FNYEAQ. The CDR3 contains 14 residues. Trimming left V 1 base short and J 4 bases short, with 8 bases between. The CDR3 loop is CASSLDQNYNEQFF. DNA of the CDR3: TGTGCCAGCAGCTTAGACCAAAATTACAATGAGCAGTTCTTC. Full variable domain (remainder filled in from reference TRBV7-6 and TRBJ2-1): GAGVSQSPRYKVTKRGQDVALRCDPISGHVSLYWYRQALGQGPEFLTYFNYEAQQDKSGLPNDRFSAERPEGSISTLTIQRTEQRDSAMYRCASSLDQNYNEQFFGPGTRLTVL.

This clone has just a few counts. The rearrangement uses TRBV11-2 and TRBJ1-6; D remains unclear. Germline loops: CDR1 SGHAT, CDR2 FQNNGV. The CDR3 sequence is 17 residues long. V shed 0 bases and J shed 7 bases, with 16 bases lying between them. The CDR3 region is CASSLEPSGSLNSPLHF. The CDR3, as DNA: TGTGCCAGCAGCTTAGAGCCCTCCGGGAGCCTCAATTCACCCCTCCACTTT.

V and J are TRBV10-3 and TRBJ2-7, with 12 bases aligning to TRBD2. Trimming took 0 bases from V and 5 from J; bases not matched to a gene: 5. The CDR3 contains 16 residues. Germline CDR1 is ENHRY and CDR2 is SYGVKD. The CDR3 DNA reads TGTGCCATCAGTGAGTCGATGACTAGCGGGGGCCACGAGCAGTACGTC. This translates into CAISESMTSGGHEQYV.

The chain recombines TRBV30 with TRBJ2-2, with D unresolved. Trimming shortened V by 4 bases and J by 0 bases, and 9 bases separated the two germline ends. The CDR3 contains 14 residues. From germline, CDR1 is GTSNPN and CDR2 SVGIG (reference sequence). This CDR3 is CAWIRQTNTGELFF. For the CDR3, the DNA is TGTGCCTGGATTCGGCAGACGAACACCGGGGAGCTGTTTTTT.

The chain employs TRBV19 and TRBJ2-1; 10 nucleotides line up with TRBD2. Looked up from germline, CDR1 is LNHDA and CDR2 is SQIVND (reference sequence). The CDR3 is 14 residues long. The V segment lost 4 bases and the J segment 9 bases; nucleotides outside the gene matches: 6. CDR3 sequence: CASSTAGGLIEQFF. CDR3 DNA: TGTGCCAGTAGTACAGCGGGGGGGCTGATTGAGCAGTTCTTC.

The genes are TRBV30 and TRBJ1-1; D might be TRBD1 (5 bases). Germline CDR1 GTSNPN, CDR2 SVGIG (reference sequence). The V and J ends lost 3 bases and 3 bases respectively, with 11 bases between them. CDR3 length equals 13 residues. The CDR3 loop is CAWRAGRDTEAFF. CDR3 DNA sequence: TGTGCCTGGAGGGCAGGGAGGGACACTGAAGCTTTCTTT.

This clone was recorded a few times. The V and J genes are TRBV1 and TRBJ2-7; the D segment call TRBD2 is taken from the table without a DNA check. TRBV1 is described as a pseudogene. The CDR3 sequence is 13 residues long. The CDR3 loop is CTSSQETSYEQYV. CDR3 in DNA: TGCACCAGCAGCCAAGAGACTAGCTACGAGCAGTACGTC.